This T cell receptor beta chain was sequenced for a study of blood T cells in healthy people across ages. A second PCR, run for roughly 7 to 11 cycles, used a sample-barcoded 5' primer plus a J-beta primer mix. TCRdb redid the calling of the 5' RACE reads with MiXCR, one entry per CDR3 protein. The sample includes approximately 820,000 distinct CDR3 sequences, around 45% of them seen just once. The source of this sequence is a man aged 55 to 70 in good health. Material: blood.

In DNA form, the CDR3 reads TGTGCCAGCAGTTACTTCTGGACAGGGATTCGTGAACCTAGCAATCAGCCCCAGCATTTT. It specifies CASSYFWTGIREPSNQPQHF. The V gene is TRBV6-5, the J gene TRBJ1-5; 8 positions match TRBD1. V shed 1 base and J 0 bases; nucleotides not matched to a gene: 14. Germline CDR1 reads MNHEY; CDR2 reads SVGAGI. The CDR3 has 20 amino acids.